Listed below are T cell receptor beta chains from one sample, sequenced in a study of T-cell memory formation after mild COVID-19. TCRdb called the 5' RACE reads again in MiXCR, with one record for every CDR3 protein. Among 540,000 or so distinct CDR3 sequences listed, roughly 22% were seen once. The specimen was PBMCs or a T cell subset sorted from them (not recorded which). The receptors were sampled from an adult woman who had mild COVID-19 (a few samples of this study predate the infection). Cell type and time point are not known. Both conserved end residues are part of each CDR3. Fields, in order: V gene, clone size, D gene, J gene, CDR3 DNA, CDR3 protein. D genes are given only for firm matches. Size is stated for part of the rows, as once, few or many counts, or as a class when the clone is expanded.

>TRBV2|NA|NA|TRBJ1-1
TGTGCCAGCAGTACAGACTTTGGGGCTTTCTTT
CASSTDFGAFF
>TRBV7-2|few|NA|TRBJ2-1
TGTGCCAGCAGCTTGACCCATTCCAATGAGCAGTTCTTC
CASSLTHSNEQFF
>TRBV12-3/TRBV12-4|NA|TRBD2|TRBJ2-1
TGTGCCAGCAGTTTAGGGGACTACTCCTACAATGAGCAGTTCTTC
CASSLGDYSYNEQFF
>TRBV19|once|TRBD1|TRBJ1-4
TGTGCCAGTAGTAACGCAGTGGGGACAGATTATGAAAAACTGTTTTTT
CASSNAVGTDYEKLFF
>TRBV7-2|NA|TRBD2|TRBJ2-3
TGTGCCAGCAGCGGGATGGGGAGGGGCACAGATACGCAGTATTTT
CASSGMGRGTDTQYF
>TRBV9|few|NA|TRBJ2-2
TGTGCCAGCAGCGGTCAGCCGGGGGCGGTTAGGACCGGGGAGCTGTTTTTT
CASSGQPGAVRTGELFF
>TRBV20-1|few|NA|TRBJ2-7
TGCAGTGCGGGCAGTGGGGTGGGATTAGCCCACGAGCAGTACTTC
CSAGSGVGLAHEQYF
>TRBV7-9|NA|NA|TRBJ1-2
TGTGCCAGCAGCTTTGCCGACGGGTATGGCTACACCTTC
CASSFADGYGYTF
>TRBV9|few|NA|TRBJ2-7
TGTGCCAGCAGCGTAGGAACAGGGTTCATGTACGAGCAGTACTTC
CASSVGTGFMYEQYF
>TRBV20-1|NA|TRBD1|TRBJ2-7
TGCAGTGCTCTAGACAGGGGGCGCCTTGAGCAGTACTTC
CSALDRGRLEQYF
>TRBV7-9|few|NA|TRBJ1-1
TGTGCCAGCAGCCCCCCCGGCAATGTTATGAACACTGAAGCTTTCTTT
CASSPPGNVMNTEAFF
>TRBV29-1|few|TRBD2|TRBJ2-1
TGCAGCGTTTTAGCGGGATCCTACAATGAGCAGTTCTTC
CSVLAGSYNEQFF
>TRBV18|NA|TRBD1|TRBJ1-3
TGTGCCAGCTCACCACGGCAGGGGGACTCTGGAAACACCATATATTTT
CASSPRQGDSGNTIYF
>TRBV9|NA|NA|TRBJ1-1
TGTGCCAGCAGCCCTGCAGGGCTCGAAACTGAAGCTTTCTTT
CASSPAGLETEAFF
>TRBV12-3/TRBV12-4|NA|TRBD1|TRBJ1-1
TGTGCCAGCAGCACGAGGACAGGGGAGTATACTGAAGCTTTCTTT
CASSTRTGEYTEAFF
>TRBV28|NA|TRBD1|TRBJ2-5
TGTGCCAGCAGTTTATCGGGGACAGTGGGGGAGACCCAGTACTTC
CASSLSGTVGETQYF
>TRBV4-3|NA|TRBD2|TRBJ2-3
TGCGCCAGCAGCCGTATAAGCGGGATGAACACAGATACGCAGTATTTT
CASSRISGMNTDTQYF
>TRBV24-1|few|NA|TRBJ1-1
TGTGCCACCAGTGATGGAGGCCGCCCGGGGACTGAAGCTTTCTTT
CATSDGGRPGTEAFF
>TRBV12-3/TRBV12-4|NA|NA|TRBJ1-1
TGTGCCAGCAGTTTGGGCTGGAGCACTGAAGCTTTCTTT
CASSLGWSTEAFF
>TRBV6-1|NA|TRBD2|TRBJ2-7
TGTGCCAGCAGTGTCGGACTAGCTTCTTACGAGCAGTACTTC
CASSVGLASYEQYF
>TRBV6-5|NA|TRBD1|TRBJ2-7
TGTGCCAGCAGTTTCTACAGGGGGCAAGGCTACGAGCAGTACTTC
CASSFYRGQGYEQYF
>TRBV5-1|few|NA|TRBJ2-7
TGCGCCAGCAGCTTGGTCCCGTCGGGCGAGCAGTACTTC
CASSLVPSGEQYF
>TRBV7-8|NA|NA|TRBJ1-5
TGTGCCAGCAGCTTAGACAGGGCGAGAAGCAATCAGCCCCAGCATTTT
CASSLDRARSNQPQHF
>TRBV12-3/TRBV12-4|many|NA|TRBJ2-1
TGTGCCAGCAGTAACAATGAGCAGTTCTTC
CASSNNEQFF
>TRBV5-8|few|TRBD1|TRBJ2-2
TGTGCCAGCAGCTTTGTACAGGGGGCAGCCGGGGAGCTGTTTTTT
CASSFVQGAAGELFF
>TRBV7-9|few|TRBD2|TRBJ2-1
TGTGCCAGCAGCTTTCTAGCGGGAGAACCCCCTAACCAGTTCTTC
CASSFLAGEPPNQFF
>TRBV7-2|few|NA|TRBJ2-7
TGTGCCAGCAGCTTAGTGGGGGGTGATTCCTACGAGCAGTACTTC
CASSLVGGDSYEQYF